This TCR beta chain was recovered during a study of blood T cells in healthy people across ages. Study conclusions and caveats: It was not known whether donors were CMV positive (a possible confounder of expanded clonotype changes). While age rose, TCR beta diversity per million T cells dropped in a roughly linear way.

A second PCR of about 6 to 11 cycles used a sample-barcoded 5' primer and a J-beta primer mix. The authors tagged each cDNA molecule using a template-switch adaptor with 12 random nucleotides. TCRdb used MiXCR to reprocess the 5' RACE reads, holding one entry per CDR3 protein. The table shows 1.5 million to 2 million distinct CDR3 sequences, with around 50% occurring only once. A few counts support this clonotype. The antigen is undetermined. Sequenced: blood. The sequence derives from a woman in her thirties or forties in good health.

CDR3 region: CSARGVGELFF. The CDR3 DNA is TGCAGTGCTAGAGGGGTCGGGGAGCTGTTTTTT. The chain couples TRBV20-1 to TRBJ2-2; no clear D. This CDR3 contains 11 residues. V lost 1 base and J 7 bases, leaving 4 bases between the germline ends. Germline V CDR1 and CDR2: DFQATT, SNEGSKA (reference sequence).